The 9 T cell receptor beta chains reported below all come from one sample, sequenced in a study of chemoradiotherapy in HPV16-positive cancers. Sequencing was performed with immunoSEQ multiplex PCR; in TCRdb, only in-frame clones are kept and a portion is missing. The sample includes tens of thousands of clones, 80% to 90% of them seen just once. Sequenced here: blood, sampled from a patient who underwent chemoradiotherapy. The receptor set was obtained from a human donor with HPV-associated anogenital cancer.

This clone was detected once. The chain is built from TRBV6-1 and TRBJ1-2, with D unclear. The V end lost 8 bases, the J end lost 2 bases, and 9 bases lay between the germline ends. The CDR3 is 12 amino acids. Germline-derived CDR1 and CDR2 are MNHNS and SASEGT. The CDR3, as DNA: TGTGCCAGCGGCGGACGGAACTATGGCTACACCTTC. Its translation: CASGGRNYGYTF.

The chain combines TRBV30 with TRBJ1-1; D is uncertain. This CDR3 is 13 amino acids long. V was trimmed by 4 bases and J by 2 bases, leaving 11 bases between them. Germline CDR1 reads GTSNPN; CDR2 reads SVGIG (reference sequence). In nucleotides, the CDR3 is TGTGCCTGGATACGTCAGGTAAACACTGAAGCTTTCTTT. Protein product: CAWIRQVNTEAFF.

The genes are TRBV6-1 and TRBJ2-1; D ambiguous. Trimming removed 2 bases from V and 8 bases from J, with 10 bases in between. From germline, CDR1 is MNHNS and CDR2 SASEGT. The CDR3 covers 13 residues. Written as DNA, the CDR3 is TGTGCCAGCAGTGAATCCGTTAGCTATGAGCAGTTCTTC. Protein product: CASSESVSYEQFF.

The V call is TRBV12-1, the J call TRBJ2-7. TRBV12-1 represents a pseudogene. CDR3 length equals 12 residues. CDR3 protein: CASSSDVYEQYV. In nucleotides, the CDR3 is TGTGCCAGCAGCTCGGACGTTTACGAGCAGTACGTC.

This clone appeared a few times. V and J are TRBV5-1 and TRBJ2-7; 7 bases line up with TRBD1. Germline trimming cut 0 bases from V and 3 bases from J; bases unmatched to any gene: 6. From germline, CDR1 is SGHRS and CDR2 YFSETQ. This CDR3 spans 15 amino acids. The CDR3 bases are TGCGCCAGCAGCTTGGATGGCAACAGGGGCTACGAGCAGTACTTC. Translated, it gives CASSLDGNRGYEQYF. Full variable domain (rest looked up from reference TRBV5-1 and TRBJ2-7): KAGVTQTPRYLIKTRGQQVTLSCSPISGHRSVSWYQQTPGQGLQFLFEYFSETQRNKGNFPGRFSGRQFSNSRSEMNVSTLELGDSALYLCASSLDGNRGYEQYFGPGTRLTVT.

This chain uses TRBV5-6 with TRBJ2-7; no clear D. Per germline, CDR1 SGHDT and CDR2 YYEEEE. The CDR3 is made up of 12 amino acids. The ends were cut back, 4 bases at V and 2 bases at J, with 7 bases in the middle. The chain's CDR3 is CASSVGTYEQYF. CDR3 sequence (DNA): TGTGCCAGCAGCGTGGGAACCTACGAGCAGTACTTC.

The CDR3 sequence is CASSQSAANYGYTF. The CDR3 DNA sequence: TGCGCCAGCAGCCAATCAGCGGCAAACTATGGCTACACCTTC. The chain has TRBV4-1 and TRBJ1-2; D ambiguous. V was pared by 2 bases and J by 2 bases, with 9 bases between. Germline lookup yields CDR1 MGHRA and CDR2 YSYEKL. The CDR3 is 14 amino acids.

This chain uses TRBV18 with TRBJ2-7; D might be TRBD2 (6 bases). V lost 5 bases to trimming and J lost 2 bases, with 10 bases between them. The CDR3 has 13 amino acids. The germline V gene has CDR1 KGHSH and CDR2 LQKENI. The CDR3 is CASSTGLTYEQYV. CDR3 in DNA: TGTGCCAGCTCAACAGGACTAACCTACGAGCAGTACGTC.

This chain uses TRBV27 with TRBJ2-3; TRBD2 agrees at 7 bases. Germline V gene sequence: CDR1 MNHEY, CDR2 SMNVEV (reference sequence). There are 15 residues in the CDR3. The V gene end was trimmed by 2 bases and the J gene end by 1 base; junction bases not matched to a gene: 3. DNA of the CDR3: TGTGCCAGCAGTTTACGGGGACTACGCACAGATACGCAGTATTTT. Protein product: CASSLRGLRTDTQYF.